This T cell receptor beta chain emerged from a study of monozygotic twins with inflammatory bowel disease. General observations from the study: Those with IBD had lower TCRbeta diversity (inverse Simpson) than their healthy co-twins did. Variability may have been added to patient repertoires by differing immunosuppressive treatments.

The blood volume drawn from each donor was 2 to 3 ml. Each UMI, carrying a 6-nucleotide sample barcode, came from template switching. From the 5' RACE reads, TCRdb lists one entry per CDR3 protein and no DNA. Across over 110,000 distinct CDR3 sequences, the top ten clones capture roughly 2.5% of the sample. Germline CDR1 SGHTA, CDR2 FQGNSA. This CDR3 contains 16 residues. To note about this clonotype: Its antigen remains unidentified.

The chain recombines TRBV7-2 with TRBJ2-7; checking the TCRdb D call of TRBD2 is not possible without DNA. The sample comprised blood. The source is a human donor with ulcerative colitis or Crohn's disease, or a healthy co-twin of an affected twin (not recorded which). The CDR3 spells CASSLGISGGVYEQYF.